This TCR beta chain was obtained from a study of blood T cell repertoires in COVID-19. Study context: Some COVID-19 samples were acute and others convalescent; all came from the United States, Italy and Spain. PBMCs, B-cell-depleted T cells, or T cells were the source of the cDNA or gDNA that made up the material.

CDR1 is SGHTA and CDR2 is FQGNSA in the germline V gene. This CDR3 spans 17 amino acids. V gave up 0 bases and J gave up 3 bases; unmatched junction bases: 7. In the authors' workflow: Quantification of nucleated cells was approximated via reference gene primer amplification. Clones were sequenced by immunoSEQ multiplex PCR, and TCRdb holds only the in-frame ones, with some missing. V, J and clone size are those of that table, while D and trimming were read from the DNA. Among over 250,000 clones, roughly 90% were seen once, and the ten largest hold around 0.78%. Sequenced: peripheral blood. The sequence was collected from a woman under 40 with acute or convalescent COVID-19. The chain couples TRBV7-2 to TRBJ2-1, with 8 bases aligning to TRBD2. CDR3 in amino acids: CASSLADLGLGYNEQFF. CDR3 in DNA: TGTGCCAGCAGCTTAGCTGATTTGGGACTAGGCTACAATGAGCAGTTCTTC.